Each of the 14 T cell receptor beta chains below was sequenced from the same sample in a study of radiation and T cells in renal cell carcinoma. TCRdb's copy holds only in-frame clones and misses some; the assay was immunoSEQ multiplex PCR. The table has about 150,000 clones, roughly 87% seen once. Noted time point: blood 2 weeks post-SBRT. Described treatment: 15 Gy SBRT to primary tumor, nephrectomy 4 weeks later. Sequencing used blood, obtained from a patient whose treatment included radiotherapy and nephrectomy. These receptors all stem from a woman in her fifties or sixties with renal cell carcinoma.

V gene TRBV9 combines with J gene TRBJ1-2; maybe TRBD1 (5 bases). V dropped 4 bases and J dropped 1 base, with 11 bases sitting between them. Per the germline V gene, CDR1 is SGDLS and CDR2 is YYNGEE. The CDR3 runs to 14 residues. CDR3: CASSIQVGNYGYTF. The CDR3 coding sequence is TGTGCCAGCAGCATACAGGTCGGTAACTATGGCTACACCTTC.

The J gene is TRBJ2-4, the V gene TRBV4-1; D assignment may be TRBD1 or TRBD2 (5 bases each). The germline V gene has CDR1 MGHRA and CDR2 YSYEKL. V gave up 1 base and J gave up 1 base, with 20 bases separating them. The CDR3 is made up of 19 amino acids. The CDR3 spells CASSQGTRAGTWAKNIQYF. The CDR3 nucleotides read TGCGCCAGCAGCCAAGGAACGAGGGCAGGGACCTGGGCCAAAAACATTCAGTACTTC.

The chain recombines TRBV11-3 with TRBJ2-1, with D unclear. Trimming removed 5 bases from V and 0 bases from J, with 5 bases in between. There are 13 residues in the CDR3. Per the germline V gene, CDR1 is SGHNT and CDR2 is YENEEA. Written as DNA, the CDR3 is TGTGCCAGCAGCCTTGGCTCCTACAATGAGCAGTTCTTC. Translated, it gives CASSLGSYNEQFF.

The V gene is TRBV4-2, the J gene TRBJ1-3; D might be TRBD1 (6 bases). Germline CDR1 is LGHNA and CDR2 is YNFKEQ. V lost 4 bases to trimming and J lost 3 bases, with 19 bases between them. The CDR3 runs to 17 residues. CDR3 nucleotides: TGTGCCAGCAGCCGCCGTGGGGGGGCAGGGCTTGGAAACACCATATATTTT. Residues: CASSRRGGAGLGNTIYF.

The chain uses TRBV6-1 and TRBJ1-6, with 7 bases matching TRBD1. CDR1 and CDR2 from the germline V gene are MNHNS and SASEGT. The CDR3 length is 14 residues. Unmatched junction bases numbered 9, after V lost 7 bases and J lost 9 bases. CDR3 coding DNA: TGTGCCAGCACCTCGACAGGGACAACTTCACCCCTCCACTTT. Protein product: CASTSTGTTSPLHF.

V is TRBV18 and J is TRBJ1-5; a possible D gene is TRBD1 (6 bases). CDR1 is KGHSH and CDR2 is LQKENI in the germline V gene. The CDR3 has 15 amino acids. V was pared by 3 bases and J by 2 bases, with 11 bases between. The CDR3 spells CASSPTGSGNQPQHF. For the CDR3, the DNA is TGTGCCAGCTCACCGACAGGTTCGGGCAATCAGCCCCAGCATTTT.

As DNA, the CDR3 is TGTGCCAGCAGCGCCAGGGAGGACTATGGCTACACCTTC. Protein product: CASSAREDYGYTF. The genes are TRBV27 and TRBJ1-2, with D perhaps matching TRBD1 (5 bases). Germline-derived CDR1 and CDR2 are MNHEY and SMNVEV (reference sequence). CDR3 size: 13 residues. V lost 6 bases and J lost 3, with 11 bases in between.

CDR3 nucleotides: TGTGCCAGCAGGAGAGCGGAGGGACAGGGGATCGGCTACACCTTC. Its protein product is CASRRAEGQGIGYTF. The genes are TRBV7-2 and TRBJ1-2; 10 bases line up with TRBD1. Germline V gene lookup returns CDR1 SGHTA and CDR2 FQGNSA. The CDR3 runs 15 residues. V dropped 6 bases and J dropped 8; count of bases not matched to a gene: 12. Complete variable domain (other parts from reference TRBV7-2 and TRBJ1-2): GAGVSQSPSNKVTEKGKDVELRCDPISGHTALYWYRQSLGQGLEFLIYFQGNSAPDKSGLPSDRFSAERTGGSVSTLTIQRTQQEDSAVYLCASRRAEGQGIGYTFGSGTRLTVV.

This clone has a single count. V usage is TRBV7-8 and J usage is TRBJ1-1; D is perhaps TRBD1 (6 bases). The CDR3 runs 15 residues. Per germline, CDR1 SGHVS and CDR2 FQNEAQ. V shed 5 bases and J shed 0 bases, with 13 bases lying between them. Here the CDR3 reads CASSPKQGMNTEAFF. CDR3 bases: TGTGCCAGCAGCCCGAAACAGGGAATGAACACTGAAGCTTTCTTT.

This sequence joins TRBV9 and TRBJ2-2; possibly TRBD1 for D (6 bases). V was trimmed by 0 bases and J by 1 base, leaving 7 bases between them. The CDR3 is 15 amino acids. Germline-derived CDR1 and CDR2 are SGDLS and YYNGEE. CDR3 sequence reads: CASSVVGGNTGELFF. The CDR3 coding sequence is TGTGCCAGCAGCGTAGTAGGGGGGAACACCGGGGAGCTGTTTTTT.

J is TRBJ2-3 and V is TRBV5-1; 8 positions agree with TRBD2. From germline, CDR1 is SGHRS and CDR2 YFSETQ. V lost 1 base, J lost 4 bases, and 5 bases stayed unmatched. The CDR3 runs 15 residues. CDR3 in amino acids: CASSLSGGGPDTQYF. DNA for the CDR3: TGCGCCAGCAGCTTGAGCGGGGGCGGTCCAGATACGCAGTATTTT.

J is TRBJ2-3 and V is TRBV6-6, with D unclear. Trimming pared 0 bases from V and 2 bases from J, leaving 9 bases between. There are 15 residues in the CDR3. Germline V gene sequence: CDR1 MNHNY, CDR2 SVGAGI (reference sequence). In DNA form, the CDR3 reads TGTGCCAGCAGTTACTCACTTGGGAACACAGATACGCAGTATTTT. Protein: CASSYSLGNTDTQYF.

The chain couples TRBV18 to TRBJ2-7; TRBD2 matches at 10 bases. The junction had 8 bases not matched to a gene; V was cut back by 0 bases and J by 6 bases. The CDR3 contains 16 residues. Germline V gene lookup returns CDR1 KGHSH and CDR2 LQKENI. CDR3 bases: TGTGCCAGCTCACCACCGTTCGAGCGGGGGGGACCCGAGCAGTACTTC. Protein sequence: CASSPPFERGGPEQYF.

The chain uses TRBV27 and TRBJ1-1, with a tentative D call TRBD1 (6 bases). The CDR3 runs 17 residues. Germline CDR1 MNHEY, CDR2 SMNVEV (reference sequence). V lost 0 bases to trimming and J lost 0 bases, with 14 bases between them. The CDR3 DNA sequence: TGTGCCAGCAGTTTATCCTGGGGGGCTAATCTGAACACTGAAGCTTTCTTT. Encoded protein: CASSLSWGANLNTEAFF.